The text below deals with one T cell receptor beta chain. Its target is not known. CDR1 and CDR2 (germline): SGHVS, FNYEAQ. This CDR3 has 14 amino acids. V was trimmed by 4 bases and J by 0 bases, leaving 9 bases between them. The data stem from a study of T cell repertoires in cytomegalovirus infection. Background on the study: Recently identified HLA-C-restricted and well-studied HLA-B-restricted CMV epitopes were used. Public TCR beta signatures marked donors with CMV infection and the matching HLA.

Findings and limits, study-wide: Cumulative public TCR beta family frequency identified carriers of CMV plus the relevant HLA. CMV-specific HLA-C-restricted TCR beta clonotypes dominated the ex vivo response.

TCRdb redid the calling of the reads with MiXCR, one entry per CDR3 protein. The sample consists of approximately 110,000 distinct CDR3 sequences, 30% of them appearing once. The source material was CD8+ T cells from cultured PBMCs, sampled from culture after CMV antigen stimulation. This sequence joins TRBV7-6 and TRBJ2-5, with D tentatively TRBD2 (6 bases). The clonotype originates from a human donor in good health (CMV status not recorded). Some clones in this sample may be carry-over from other donors' samples. As DNA, the CDR3 is TGTGCCAGCAGCTGGCGGGGCTACCAAGAGACCCAGTACTTC. Translated, it gives CASSWRGYQETQYF. Full variable domain (remainder filled in from reference TRBV7-6 and TRBJ2-5): GAGVSQSPRYKVTKRGQDVALRCDPISGHVSLYWYRQALGQGPEFLTYFNYEAQQDKSGLPNDRFSAERPEGSISTLTIQRTEQRDSAMYRCASSWRGYQETQYFGPGTRLLVL.